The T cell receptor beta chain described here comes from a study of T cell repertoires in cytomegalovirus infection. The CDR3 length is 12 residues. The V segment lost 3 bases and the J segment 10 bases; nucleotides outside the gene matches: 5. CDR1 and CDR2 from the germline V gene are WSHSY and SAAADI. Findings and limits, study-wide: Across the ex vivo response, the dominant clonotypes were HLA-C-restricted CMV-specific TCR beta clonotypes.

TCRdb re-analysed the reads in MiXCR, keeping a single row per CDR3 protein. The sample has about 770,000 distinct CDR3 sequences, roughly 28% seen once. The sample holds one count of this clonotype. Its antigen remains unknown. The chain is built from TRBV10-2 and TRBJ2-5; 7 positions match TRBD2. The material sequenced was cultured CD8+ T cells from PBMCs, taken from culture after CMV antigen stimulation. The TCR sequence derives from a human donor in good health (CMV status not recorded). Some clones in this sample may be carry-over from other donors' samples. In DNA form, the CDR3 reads TGCGCCAGCAGTGAAGCCCAGCGGGACCAGTACTTC. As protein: CASSEAQRDQYF.